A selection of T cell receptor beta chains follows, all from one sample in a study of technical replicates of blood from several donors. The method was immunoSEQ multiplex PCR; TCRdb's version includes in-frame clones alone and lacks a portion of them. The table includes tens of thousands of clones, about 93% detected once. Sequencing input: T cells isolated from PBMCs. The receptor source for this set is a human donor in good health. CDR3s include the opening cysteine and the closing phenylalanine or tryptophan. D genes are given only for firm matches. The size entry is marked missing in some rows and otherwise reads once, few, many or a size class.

cdr3_nt: TGTGCCTCCTCCGCCGGGACAGGGGAGAATGAGCAGTTCTTC
cdr3_aa: CASSAGTGENEQFF
d_call: TRBD1
v_call: TRBV30
j_call: TRBJ2-1
cdr3_length: 14
clone_size: NA

cdr3_nt: TGTGCCAGCAGCTTAGTAGAGCGGGGCACTGAAGCTTTCTTT
cdr3_aa: CASSLVERGTEAFF
d_call: NA
v_call: TRBV11-1
j_call: TRBJ1-1
cdr3_length: 14
clone_size: NA

cdr3_nt: TGTGCCAGCAGTGAGTCAACCCCGGGAAGGAACACTGAAGCTTTCTTT
cdr3_aa: CASSESTPGRNTEAFF
d_call: NA
v_call: TRBV25-1
j_call: TRBJ1-1
cdr3_length: 16
clone_size: NA

cdr3_nt: TGCGCCAGCAGCTTGAACAGGGCCTACGAGCAGTACTTC
cdr3_aa: CASSLNRAYEQYF
d_call: NA
v_call: TRBV5-1
j_call: TRBJ2-7
cdr3_length: 13
clone_size: NA

cdr3_nt: TGTGCCAGCAGCTTCGGGGGGTACGAGCAGTACTTC
cdr3_aa: CASSFGGYEQYF
d_call: TRBD2
v_call: TRBV4-2
j_call: TRBJ2-7
cdr3_length: 12
clone_size: few

cdr3_nt: TGTGCCAGCAGTGAAGTTTGGGGACAGGGGGCTTACGAGCAGTACTTC
cdr3_aa: CASSEVWGQGAYEQYF
d_call: TRBD1
v_call: TRBV6-1
j_call: TRBJ2-7
cdr3_length: 16
clone_size: NA

cdr3_nt: TGTGCCAGCAGCTTGTTTCACGGGGGGGCCGTGAGAGAGACCCAGTACTTC
cdr3_aa: CASSLFHGGAVRETQYF
d_call: TRBD2
v_call: TRBV5-4
j_call: TRBJ2-5
cdr3_length: 17
clone_size: NA

cdr3_nt: TGTGCCAGCAGCCCCTCAGTTAGCGGAACCTCCTACGAGCACTTC
cdr3_aa: CASSPSVSGTSYEHF
d_call: NA
v_call: TRBV6-1
j_call: TRBJ2-7
cdr3_length: 15
clone_size: NA

cdr3_nt: TGTGCCAGCAGCCCTATACAGGGGAGAACTGAAGCTTTCTTT
cdr3_aa: CASSPIQGRTEAFF
d_call: TRBD1
v_call: TRBV11-3
j_call: TRBJ1-1
cdr3_length: 14
clone_size: once

cdr3_nt: TGCGCCAGCAGCTTAGCGGGGGGGCGGTCAGATACGCAGTATTTT
cdr3_aa: CASSLAGGRSDTQYF
d_call: TRBD2
v_call: TRBV5-1
j_call: TRBJ2-3
cdr3_length: 15
clone_size: NA

cdr3_nt: TGCGCCAGCAGCTTGGGGGGAGAGGAGGACACCATATATTTT
cdr3_aa: CASSLGGEEDTIYF
d_call: NA
v_call: TRBV5-1
j_call: TRBJ1-3
cdr3_length: 14
clone_size: NA

cdr3_nt: TGTGCCAGCAGTTTAACAGGGGGATGGACCGGGGAGCTGTTTTTT
cdr3_aa: CASSLTGGWTGELFF
d_call: TRBD1
v_call: TRBV7-9
j_call: TRBJ2-2
cdr3_length: 15
clone_size: NA

cdr3_nt: TGTGCCAGCAGTTATTTGCGGGGAACCACAGATACGCAGTATTTT
cdr3_aa: CASSYLRGTTDTQYF
d_call: NA
v_call: TRBV6-6
j_call: TRBJ2-3
cdr3_length: 15
clone_size: NA

cdr3_nt: TGCGCCAGCGACAGATTCCAAGAGACCCAGTACTTC
cdr3_aa: CASDRFQETQYF
d_call: NA
v_call: TRBV5-1
j_call: TRBJ2-5
cdr3_length: 12
clone_size: NA

cdr3_nt: TGCAGCGTTGATCAGGGAGGCTCCTATGGCTACACCTTC
cdr3_aa: CSVDQGGSYGYTF
d_call: NA
v_call: TRBV29-1
j_call: TRBJ1-2
cdr3_length: 13
clone_size: once

cdr3_nt: TGTGCCAGCAGTTTATTTGGACTAATTTACGAGCAGTACTTC
cdr3_aa: CASSLFGLIYEQYF
d_call: NA
v_call: TRBV28
j_call: TRBJ2-7
cdr3_length: 14
clone_size: NA

cdr3_nt: TGTGCCAGCAGCTTAACCGGGTTGTTGGAGACCCAGTACTTC
cdr3_aa: CASSLTGLLETQYF
d_call: NA
v_call: TRBV11-2
j_call: TRBJ2-5
cdr3_length: 14
clone_size: once

cdr3_nt: TGTGCCAGCAGTGAAGCGATGGGGACTAGTCCCTACGAGCAGTACTTC
cdr3_aa: CASSEAMGTSPYEQYF
d_call: TRBD2
v_call: TRBV6-1
j_call: TRBJ2-7
cdr3_length: 16
clone_size: NA

cdr3_nt: TGTGCCAGTAGTAACCCAGGGGACACTGAAGCTTTCTTT
cdr3_aa: CASSNPGDTEAFF
d_call: NA
v_call: TRBV19
j_call: TRBJ1-1
cdr3_length: 13
clone_size: NA

cdr3_nt: TGTGCCAGCAGCTTGACCAGCGGGGGGGCGGGAGATACGCAGTATTTT
cdr3_aa: CASSLTSGGAGDTQYF
d_call: TRBD2
v_call: TRBV7-9
j_call: TRBJ2-3
cdr3_length: 16
clone_size: NA

cdr3_nt: TGCGCCAGCAGCCAAGCTGGTGAGGGCATCCACTTT
cdr3_aa: CASSQAGEGIHF
d_call: NA
v_call: TRBV4-1
j_call: TRBJ1-6
cdr3_length: 12
clone_size: NA

cdr3_nt: TGTGCCAGCAGCTCTACCAGGGACATGAACACTGAAGCTTTCTTT
cdr3_aa: CASSSTRDMNTEAFF
d_call: NA
v_call: TRBV7-9
j_call: TRBJ1-1
cdr3_length: 15
clone_size: NA

cdr3_nt: TGTGCCAGCAGCCAAGTGTTTGCAGCGAGAGGGCACGAGCAGTACTTC
cdr3_aa: CASSQVFAARGHEQYF
d_call: NA
v_call: TRBV14
j_call: TRBJ2-7
cdr3_length: 16
clone_size: NA

cdr3_nt: TGTGCCAGCAGCCACAGATTTGGAGGGAAACAGGGGGTCTATGGCTACACCTTC
cdr3_aa: CASSHRFGGKQGVYGYTF
d_call: TRBD1
v_call: TRBV14
j_call: TRBJ1-2
cdr3_length: 18
clone_size: NA

cdr3_nt: TGTGCCAGCAGTTTCCTGGGAGCGGGAGGGTACAATGAGCAGTTCTTC
cdr3_aa: CASSFLGAGGYNEQFF
d_call: TRBD2
v_call: TRBV6-6
j_call: TRBJ2-1
cdr3_length: 16
clone_size: NA

cdr3_nt: TGTGCCAGTAGACGGACAGGCACGGAGACCCAGTACTTC
cdr3_aa: CASRRTGTETQYF
d_call: TRBD1
v_call: TRBV19
j_call: TRBJ2-5
cdr3_length: 13
clone_size: NA

cdr3_nt: TGTGCCAGCAGTGAAGCCGGCGCGGAGTCCTACGAGCAGTACTTC
cdr3_aa: CASSEAGAESYEQYF
d_call: NA
v_call: TRBV6-1
j_call: TRBJ2-7
cdr3_length: 15
clone_size: NA

cdr3_nt: TGTGCCAGCAGCCAAGATAGCAGAAACCTACTCTACGAGCAGTACTTC
cdr3_aa: CASSQDSRNLLYEQYF
d_call: NA
v_call: TRBV4-2
j_call: TRBJ2-7
cdr3_length: 16
clone_size: NA

cdr3_nt: TGTGCCAGCACCCATTACAGTGACACTGAAGCTTTCTTT
cdr3_aa: CASTHYSDTEAFF
d_call: NA
v_call: TRBV13
j_call: TRBJ1-1
cdr3_length: 13
clone_size: NA

cdr3_nt: TGTGCCAGCAGCTTGGGGGGCGCGATATGGCAAGCAGATACGCAGTATTTT
cdr3_aa: CASSLGGAIWQADTQYF
d_call: NA
v_call: TRBV5-6
j_call: TRBJ2-3
cdr3_length: 17
clone_size: NA

cdr3_nt: TGTGCCAGCAGCTTGGATAAGCGGGGACAGGCGCGCGAGCAGTACTTC
cdr3_aa: CASSLDKRGQAREQYF
d_call: NA
v_call: TRBV5-8
j_call: TRBJ2-7
cdr3_length: 16
clone_size: NA

cdr3_nt: TGTGCCAGCTCACCACTCCCGGGACAGGGGAAGTACTTC
cdr3_aa: CASSPLPGQGKYF
d_call: TRBD1
v_call: TRBV18
j_call: TRBJ2-5
cdr3_length: 13
clone_size: NA

cdr3_nt: TGTGCCAGCAGCTTGACGTGGGAGACGGACTTGAACACCGGGGAACTGTTTTTT
cdr3_aa: CASSLTWETDLNTGELFF
d_call: NA
v_call: TRBV5-6
j_call: TRBJ2-2
cdr3_length: 18
clone_size: NA

cdr3_nt: TGTGCCAGCAGCCGAGAGGGACAGCTTGACACTGAAGCTTTCTTT
cdr3_aa: CASSREGQLDTEAFF
d_call: TRBD1
v_call: TRBV4-2
j_call: TRBJ1-1
cdr3_length: 15
clone_size: NA

cdr3_nt: TGTGCCAGCAGCCTCCGCCAGGGGGCTAACTATGGCTACACCTTC
cdr3_aa: CASSLRQGANYGYTF
d_call: TRBD1
v_call: TRBV5-8
j_call: TRBJ1-2
cdr3_length: 15
clone_size: NA

cdr3_nt: TGCGCCAGCAGCCCCGGACTAGCGGTGCTATCTCAAGAGACCCAGTACTTC
cdr3_aa: CASSPGLAVLSQETQYF
d_call: TRBD2
v_call: TRBV5-1
j_call: TRBJ2-5
cdr3_length: 17
clone_size: NA

cdr3_nt: TGTGCCAGCAGTTTAAGCGGGAGGGCCACAGATACGCAGTATTTT
cdr3_aa: CASSLSGRATDTQYF
d_call: TRBD2
v_call: TRBV28
j_call: TRBJ2-3
cdr3_length: 15
clone_size: few

cdr3_nt: TGCGCCAGCAGCCATTCCCGGCGGGAACGGTCCTACAATGAGCAGTTCTTC
cdr3_aa: CASSHSRRERSYNEQFF
d_call: NA
v_call: TRBV4-1
j_call: TRBJ2-1
cdr3_length: 17
clone_size: once

cdr3_nt: TGTGCCAGCAGCATAAGAGGGGGTACTGAAGCTTTCTTT
cdr3_aa: CASSIRGGTEAFF
d_call: NA
v_call: TRBV11-2
j_call: TRBJ1-1
cdr3_length: 13
clone_size: NA

cdr3_nt: TGTGCCAGCAGTCTCACGTACGGGACTAGGGCCTACGAGCAGTACTTC
cdr3_aa: CASSLTYGTRAYEQYF
d_call: TRBD2
v_call: TRBV7-9
j_call: TRBJ2-7
cdr3_length: 16
clone_size: NA

cdr3_nt: TGTGCCAGCTCACACCGGGACAGGCCCTACGAGCAGTACTTC
cdr3_aa: CASSHRDRPYEQYF
d_call: TRBD1
v_call: TRBV18
j_call: TRBJ2-7
cdr3_length: 14
clone_size: once

cdr3_nt: TGCGCCAGCAGCTTGGCTTGGACTAGCGGGGAAGAGACCCAGTACTTC
cdr3_aa: CASSLAWTSGEETQYF
d_call: TRBD2
v_call: TRBV5-1
j_call: TRBJ2-5
cdr3_length: 16
clone_size: NA

cdr3_nt: TGTGCCAGCACCGACACACAAGAGACCCAGTACTTC
cdr3_aa: CASTDTQETQYF
d_call: NA
v_call: TRBV6-5
j_call: TRBJ2-5
cdr3_length: 12
clone_size: NA

cdr3_nt: TGCGCCAGCAGCCCGAGTGAGACGAGGGATACGCAGTATTTT
cdr3_aa: CASSPSETRDTQYF
d_call: NA
v_call: TRBV5-1
j_call: TRBJ2-3
cdr3_length: 14
clone_size: NA

cdr3_nt: TGTGCGACCAATGGAGCAGGGCCTTCCTACGAGCAGTACTTC
cdr3_aa: CATNGAGPSYEQYF
d_call: NA
v_call: TRBV6-1
j_call: TRBJ2-7
cdr3_length: 14
clone_size: NA

cdr3_nt: TGTGCCAGCAGTCCTAGCGGATCCTACAATGAGCAGTTCTTC
cdr3_aa: CASSPSGSYNEQFF
d_call: TRBD2
v_call: TRBV25-1
j_call: TRBJ2-1
cdr3_length: 14
clone_size: NA

cdr3_nt: TGTGCCAGCAGCTTGATCGCGGATGGCTCCGAGCAGTACTTC
cdr3_aa: CASSLIADGSEQYF
d_call: NA
v_call: TRBV5-6
j_call: TRBJ2-7
cdr3_length: 14
clone_size: once

cdr3_nt: TGTGCCAGCAGCAAAGCGCTTTCGGGGGGCCCTCCCTACGAGCAGTACTTC
cdr3_aa: CASSKALSGGPPYEQYF
d_call: NA
v_call: TRBV21-1
j_call: TRBJ2-7
cdr3_length: 17
clone_size: NA

cdr3_nt: TGTGCCAGCAGCCATCTTCGCCAGCGATACGAGCAGTACTTC
cdr3_aa: CASSHLRQRYEQYF
d_call: NA
v_call: TRBV14
j_call: TRBJ2-7
cdr3_length: 14
clone_size: NA

cdr3_nt: TGCAGCGTTTGGGGACATGGGTCTGTCACAAGCTCCTACAATGAGCAGTTCTTC
cdr3_aa: CSVWGHGSVTSSYNEQFF
d_call: NA
v_call: TRBV29-1
j_call: TRBJ2-1
cdr3_length: 18
clone_size: NA

cdr3_nt: TGTGCCAGCTCACCAACCCCGGGACAGGGTGTGGAAGGGGTCTTC
cdr3_aa: CASSPTPGQGVEGVF
d_call: TRBD1
v_call: TRBV18
j_call: TRBJ2-1
cdr3_length: 15
clone_size: once

cdr3_nt: TGTGCCAGCAGCCTCTACTCGGGACAGGGGCCGATGGGGCAGTACTTC
cdr3_aa: CASSLYSGQGPMGQYF
d_call: TRBD1
v_call: TRBV7-2
j_call: TRBJ2-7
cdr3_length: 16
clone_size: NA

cdr3_nt: TGTGCCAGCAGCTCTCCCGGGACTAGGACGAACGAGCAGTACTTC
cdr3_aa: CASSSPGTRTNEQYF
d_call: TRBD2
v_call: TRBV9
j_call: TRBJ2-7
cdr3_length: 15
clone_size: NA